The 19 T cell receptor beta chains listed next were all sequenced from one sample in a study of T cell responses to AZD1222 COVID-19 vaccine. Libraries were prepared by immunoSEQ multiplex PCR; TCRdb keeps only in-frame clonotypes and omits some of them. Of around 99,000 clones in the sample, approximately 87% are singletons; the top ten hold about 4%. This specimen consisted of peripheral blood, obtained 28 days after the second AZD1222 dose. All receptors derive from an adult who received the AZD1222 COVID-19 vaccine.

The chain joins TRBV3-1 (or the pseudogene TRBV3-2) to TRBJ2-7; 8 bases align to TRBD2. The CDR3 spans 18 residues. Losses at the gene ends were 1 base for V and 5 bases for J; bases not matched to a gene: 16. Germline values: CDR1 LGHDT, CDR2 YNNKEL (reference sequence). CDR3 region: CASSQVVGREALFHEQYF. Written as DNA, the CDR3 is TGTGCCAGCAGCCAAGTCGTCGGGCGGGAGGCCTTATTCCACGAGCAGTACTTC.

The rearrangement joins TRBV5-1 to TRBJ2-5, with D maybe TRBD2 (5 bases). The CDR3 spans 14 residues. CDR1 is SGHRS and CDR2 is YFSETQ in the germline V gene. Trimming cost V 1 base and J 5 bases, with 12 bases left between them. The CDR3 protein is CASSLRGLVETQYF. As DNA, the CDR3 is TGCGCCAGCAGCTTGCGGGGTCTGGTGGAGACCCAGTACTTC.

V usage is TRBV30 and J usage is TRBJ2-3; D may be TRBD2 (6 bases). The CDR3 runs 16 residues. Germline V gene data show CDR1 as GTSNPN and CDR2 as SVGIG (reference sequence). Trimming took 3 bases from V and 2 from J, leaving 18 bases between them. CDR3: CAWRGRGDSYTDTQYF. As DNA, the CDR3 is TGTGCCTGGAGGGGGAGAGGGGACTCATACACAGATACGCAGTATTTT.

The genes are TRBV18 and TRBJ2-1; D possibly uses TRBD1 or TRBD2 (5 bases each). Between the trimmed V and J ends, which lost 0 bases and 8 bases, there was a span of 8 bases. Germline loops: CDR1 KGHSH, CDR2 LQKENI. The CDR3 totals 13 residues. Written as DNA, the CDR3 is TGTGCCAGCTCACCACCTGGGGGTTATGAGCAGTTCTTC. It encodes CASSPPGGYEQFF.

This sequence joins TRBV28 and TRBJ2-5, with D hard to call. This CDR3 spans 16 amino acids. The germline CDR1 and CDR2 sequences are MDHEN and SYDVKM. Trimming removed 5 bases at V and 7 bases at J, with 23 bases between. CDR3 coding DNA: TGTGCCAGCAGTCACCCTCCGCCCGGGCAGGCAGTGACCCAGTACTTC. Residues: CASSHPPPGQAVTQYF.

The rearrangement uses TRBV6-5 and TRBJ2-7, with D possibly TRBD2 on 5 matching bases. The CDR3 has 15 amino acids. V lost 7 bases to trimming and J lost 3 bases, with 19 bases between them. The germline gives CDR1 MNHEY, CDR2 SVGAGI. CDR3: CASKIWPPGNYEQYF. The CDR3 DNA reads TGTGCCAGCAAAATTTGGCCACCCGGGAACTACGAGCAGTACTTC.

This chain connects TRBV29-1 to TRBJ2-1; 7 positions match TRBD2. There are 13 residues in the CDR3. V trimming: 3 bases; J trimming: 7 bases; junction bases outside the gene matches: 6. Germline values: CDR1 SQVTM, CDR2 ANQGSEA. CDR3 loop: CSVDEGGWNEQFF. The CDR3 region has the DNA TGCAGCGTTGACGAGGGAGGGTGGAATGAGCAGTTCTTC.

The chain carries TRBV28 and TRBJ1-1; a weak D match, TRBD1 (5 bases). V lost 6 bases and J lost 1, with 12 bases in between. The V gene's germline CDR1 is MDHEN and CDR2 SYDVKM. The CDR3 extends over 14 amino acids. The CDR3 sequence: CASSPPGPNTEAFF. CDR3 bases: TGTGCCAGCAGCCCCCCGGGGCCGAACACTGAAGCTTTCTTT.

The chain links TRBV7-7 to TRBJ2-5; D perhaps matches TRBD2 (5 bases). The CDR3 is made up of 18 amino acids. Germline loops: CDR1 SSHAT, CDR2 FNYEAQ (reference sequence). Trimming pared 3 bases from V and 5 bases from J, leaving 25 bases between. The CDR3 loop is CASSFRPPGVSVRETQYF. The CDR3 nucleotides read TGTGCCAGCAGCTTCAGGCCCCCCGGGGTCAGCGTACGTGAGACCCAGTACTTC.

This clone has just one count. A single base separates this from a much larger clone, so it may be a read error. The chain carries TRBV29-1 and TRBJ1-5, with D maybe TRBD1 (5 bases). In germline, CDR1 is SQVTM, CDR2 ANQGSEA. This CDR3 has 15 residues. The V end lost 7 bases, the J end lost 0 bases, and 16 bases lay between the germline ends. The CDR3 region has the DNA TGCAGCGCTAGTCTGGGGGAAGATAGCAATCAGCCCCAGCATTTT. This translates into CSASLGEDSNQPQHF.

CDR3 protein: CASSQDKGSGSLSNQPQHF. The DNA for the CDR3 is TGTGCCAGCAGCCAAGATAAGGGGTCAGGGAGCCTTAGCAATCAGCCCCAGCATTTT. The J gene is TRBJ1-5, the V gene TRBV4-2; D is perhaps TRBD1 (5 bases). Germline CDR1 is LGHNA and CDR2 is YNFKEQ. Trimming left V 0 bases short and J 0 bases short, with 18 bases between. The CDR3 runs 19 residues.

In this sample, this clone turned up once. This chain joins TRBV30 and TRBJ2-7, with 12 positions matching TRBD2. The J segment lost 5 bases and the V segment lost 8 bases, leaving 7 bases of the junction unmatched. Germline V lookup: CDR1 GTSNPN, CDR2 SVGIG (reference sequence). This CDR3 comprises 13 residues. CDR3 DNA: TGTGCCGGAAGGACTAGCGGGATAGACGAGCAGTACTTC. It translates to CAGRTSGIDEQYF. Filled out from reference TRBV30 and TRBJ2-7, the complete variable domain reads SQTIHQWPATLVQPVGSPLSLECTVEGTSNPNLYWYRQAAGRGLQLLFYSVGIGQISSEVPQNLSASRPQDRQFILSSKKLLLSDSGFYLCAGRTSGIDEQYFGPGTRLTVT.

This rearrangement joins TRBV27 to TRBJ2-7, with a weak D call TRBD1 (5 bases). CDR3 length equals 14 residues. V was clipped by 6 bases and J by 0 bases, with 12 bases between them. Germline CDR1 and CDR2: MNHEY and SMNVEV (reference sequence). The CDR3 sequence: CASSLITGSYEQYF. The DNA of the CDR3 is TGTGCCAGCAGCCTCATTACAGGCTCCTACGAGCAGTACTTC.

The V call is TRBV20-1, the J call TRBJ2-7; 13 bases line up with TRBD2. V was pared by 3 bases and J by 12 bases, with 5 bases of the junction left unmatched. The CDR3 is 12 amino acids. Germline CDR1 reads DFQATT; CDR2 reads SNEGSKA (reference sequence). Here the CDR3 DNA reads TGCAGTGCTAGTGATGGGACTAGCGGGGTGTACTTC. Translation gives CSASDGTSGVYF.

The chain is built from TRBV5-1 and TRBJ1-3, with TRBD1 matching 7 bases. Germline V gene lookup returns CDR1 SGHRS and CDR2 YFSETQ. The CDR3 runs to 16 residues. Trimming took 0 bases from V and 2 from J; bases not matched to a gene: 5. CDR3 residues: CASSLEGTATGNTIYF. CDR3 DNA: TGCGCCAGCAGCTTGGAGGGGACAGCTACTGGAAACACCATATATTTT.

The V call is TRBV5-1, the J call TRBJ2-7; 11 positions agree with TRBD2. Germline V gene lookup returns CDR1 SGHRS and CDR2 YFSETQ. This CDR3 has 17 residues. V was pared by 2 bases and J by 5 bases, with 12 bases of the junction left unmatched. The CDR3 DNA follows: TGCGCCAGCAGCTTTTTCAGTACTAGCGGGAGTATCCACGAGCAGTACTTC. It translates to CASSFFSTSGSIHEQYF. Full variable domain (remainder filled in from reference TRBV5-1 and TRBJ2-7): KAGVTQTPRYLIKTRGQQVTLSCSPISGHRSVSWYQQTPGQGLQFLFEYFSETQRNKGNFPGRFSGRQFSNSRSEMNVSTLELGDSALYLCASSFFSTSGSIHEQYFGPGTRLTVT.

V is TRBV4-1 and J is TRBJ2-5, with D uncertain. Germline V gene lookup returns CDR1 MGHRA and CDR2 YSYEKL. CDR3 length equals 13 residues. The V and J ends lost 3 bases and 1 base respectively, with 6 bases between them. This CDR3 reads CASSHLPQETQYF. CDR3 in DNA: TGCGCCAGCAGCCACCTACCCCAAGAGACCCAGTACTTC.

This chain uses TRBV19 with TRBJ1-2; the D gene is possibly TRBD1 (6 bases). V was shortened by 1 base and J by 3 bases, with 15 bases between the two germline ends. Germline CDR1 is LNHDA and CDR2 is SQIVND (reference sequence). CDR3 length equals 16 residues. The CDR3 coding sequence is TGTGCCAGTAGTATAGGGTCAGGGGAGGCCGACTATGGCTACACCTTC. Translation: CASSIGSGEADYGYTF.

This chain uses TRBV3-1 (or the pseudogene TRBV3-2) with TRBJ1-3; a possible D gene is TRBD1 (6 bases). Trimming stripped 4 bases from V and 1 base from J, with 23 bases between. The CDR3 is made up of 19 amino acids. In germline, CDR1 is LGHDT, CDR2 YNNKEL (reference sequence). The CDR3 bases are TGTGCCAGCAGCCCCCGGGCGGCCCGGCGGACAGCTTCTGGAAACACCATATATTTT. Residues: CASSPRAARRTASGNTIYF.